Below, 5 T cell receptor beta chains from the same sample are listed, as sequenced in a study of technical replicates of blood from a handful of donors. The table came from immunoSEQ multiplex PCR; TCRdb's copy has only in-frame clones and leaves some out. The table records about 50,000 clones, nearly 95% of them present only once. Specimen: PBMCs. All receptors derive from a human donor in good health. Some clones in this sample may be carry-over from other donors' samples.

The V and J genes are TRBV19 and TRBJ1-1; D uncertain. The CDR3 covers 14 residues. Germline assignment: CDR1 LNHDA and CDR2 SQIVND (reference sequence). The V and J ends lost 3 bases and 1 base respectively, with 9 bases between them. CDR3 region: CASSMGGGNTEAFF. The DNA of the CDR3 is TGTGCCAGTAGTATGGGAGGAGGGAACACTGAAGCTTTCTTT. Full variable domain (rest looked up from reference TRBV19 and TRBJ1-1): DGGITQSPKYLFRKEGQNVTLSCEQNLNHDAMYWYRQDPGQGLRLIYYSQIVNDFQKGDIAEGYSVSREKKESFPLTVTSAQKNPTAFYLCASSMGGGNTEAFFGQGTRLTVV.

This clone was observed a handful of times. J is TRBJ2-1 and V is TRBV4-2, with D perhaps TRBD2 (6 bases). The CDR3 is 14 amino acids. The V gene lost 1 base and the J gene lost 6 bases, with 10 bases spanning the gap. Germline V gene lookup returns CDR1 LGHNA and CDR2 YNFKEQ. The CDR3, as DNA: TGTGCCAGCAGCCAAGGGACGGAGGGCAATGAGCAGTTCTTC. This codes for CASSQGTEGNEQFF.

The CDR3 here is CASSPKPRGRGTEAFF. In DNA, the CDR3 is TGTGCCAGCAGCCCGAAACCGAGGGGGCGCGGGACTGAAGCTTTCTTT. This chain links TRBV7-8 with TRBJ1-1, with TRBD1 matching over 7 bases. This CDR3 spans 16 amino acids. In germline, CDR1 is SGHVS, CDR2 FQNEAQ. The ends lost 5 bases at V and 5 bases at J; junction bases unmatched: 14.

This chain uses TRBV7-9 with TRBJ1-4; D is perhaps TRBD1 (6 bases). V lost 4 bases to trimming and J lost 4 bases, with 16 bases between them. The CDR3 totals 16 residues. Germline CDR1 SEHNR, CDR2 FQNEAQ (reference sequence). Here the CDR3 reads CASSSPSGAYNEKLFF. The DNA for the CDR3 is TGTGCCAGCAGCTCACCTTCAGGGGCCTATAATGAAAAACTGTTTTTT.

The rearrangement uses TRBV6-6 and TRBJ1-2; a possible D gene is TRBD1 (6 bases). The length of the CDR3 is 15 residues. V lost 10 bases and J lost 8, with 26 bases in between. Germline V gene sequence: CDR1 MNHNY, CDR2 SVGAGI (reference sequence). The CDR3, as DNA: TGTGCCACCAAATCCCGAACGACAGGAATTGGGGGCTACACCTTC. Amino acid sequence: CATKSRTTGIGGYTF.